This record covers a single T cell receptor (beta chain). RNA amounts of roughly 0.5 to 1 ug underwent reverse transcription with random hexamers. TCRdb re-called the immunoSEQ multiplex PCR reads through MiXCR, storing one row per CDR3 protein. This table has 150,000 to 200,000 distinct CDR3 sequences, 94% appearing once. This sample was included in a study of CD8 T cells in Susac syndrome. The germline V and J ends were trimmed by 5 bases and 0 bases, with 8 bases remaining between them. CDR1 is GTSNPN, CDR2 SVGIG, per germline (reference sequence). The CDR3 totals 14 residues. This receptor was identified in a human donor with multiple sclerosis. J is TRBJ2-6 and V is TRBV30; D unresolved. What was sequenced was CD4+ T cells from PBMCs. CDR3 region: CAWGKASGANVLTF. CDR3 in DNA: TGTGCCTGGGGTAAGGCCTCTGGGGCCAACGTCCTGACTTTC.